The clone carrying this TCR beta chain was recorded only once. Its antigen is currently unknown. The junction had 5 bases not matched to a gene; V was cut back by 2 bases and J by 5 bases. CDR1 SEHNR and CDR2 FQNEAQ come from the germline V gene (reference sequence). The CDR3 has 16 residues. The data stem from a study of cytomegalovirus exposure and HLA in healthy donors. Notes on the study in general: A later analysis found most CMV-associated TCR beta chains apparently HLA-restricted. Trimming of TCR beta V- and J-genes showed a link, identified in a later analysis, to a missense DCLRE1C variant.

The donors were healthy bone marrow donors. The PCR used 60 Vbeta and 13 Jbeta primers. Sequenced by immunoSEQ multiplex PCR; TCRdb stores in-frame clones only, minus some. Of some 140,000 clones in the sample, roughly two thirds were seen once. V is TRBV7-9 and J is TRBJ2-5, with 13 bases matching TRBD2. Specimen: PBMCs. This sequence was found in a woman aged 40 to 55 in good health and CMV-seronegative. The CDR3 nucleotides read TGTGCCAGCAGCTTATCGGGACTAGCGGGGTTGGAGACCCAGTACTTC. As protein: CASSLSGLAGLETQYF.